The 25 T cell receptor beta chains presented below share a single source sample, sequenced in a study of blood T cell repertoires in COVID-19. TCRdb's table, derived via immunoSEQ multiplex PCR, lists solely in-frame clones and lacks some. The data hold almost 350,000 clones, with approximately 89% observed a single time. Specimen: peripheral blood. These receptors were taken from a woman aged 60-70 years with COVID-19, enrolled during active disease.

This clone was counted once. The chain has TRBV7-2 and TRBJ1-5; 8 bases map to TRBD1. Trimming cost V 3 bases and J 4 bases; bases outside gene matches: 11. CDR3 length: 17 residues. Germline CDR1 and CDR2: SGHTA and FQGNSA. The CDR3 is CASSLMTGAGSNQPQHF. CDR3 coding DNA: TGTGCCAGCAGCTTGATGACAGGGGCAGGGTCTAATCAGCCCCAGCATTTT.

The genes are TRBV29-1 and TRBJ2-2; D is undetermined. Germline values: CDR1 SQVTM, CDR2 ANQGSEA. V was cut by 5 bases and J by 2 bases, with 3 bases left in between. This CDR3 is 11 amino acids long. The CDR3 loop reads CSVHNTGELFF. CDR3 sequence (DNA): TGCAGCGTTCATAACACCGGGGAGCTGTTTTTT.

This chain links TRBV27 with TRBJ2-7; TRBD1 matches at 9 bases. Germline CDR1 reads MNHEY; CDR2 reads SMNVEV (reference sequence). This CDR3 is 12 amino acids long. V lost 10 bases, J lost 1 base, and 2 bases stayed unmatched. CDR3 coding DNA: TGTGCCACGGACAGGGGATCCTACGAGCAGTACTTC. It translates to CATDRGSYEQYF.

This clone has just one count. V usage is TRBV12-3 or TRBV12-4 and J usage is TRBJ2-2; the D is unclear. The CDR3 has 13 residues. V was trimmed by 6 bases and J by 6 bases, leaving 11 bases between them. CDR3 sequence reads: CASSRDLAGELFF. Written as DNA, the CDR3 is TGTGCCAGCAGCCGCGACTTGGCCGGGGAGCTGTTTTTT.

On this clone itself: The sample contains more than one DNA sequence encoding this CDR3. CDR3 sequence (DNA): TGTGCCAGCAGCTTAATTGGGGCCCGCTACAATGAGCAGTTCTTC. This translates into CASSLIGARYNEQFF. V gene TRBV7-3 combines with J gene TRBJ2-1; TRBD1 is a possible D gene (5 bases). The CDR3 loop spans 15 amino acids. V lost 1 base and J 3 bases, leaving 10 bases between the germline ends. Germline CDR1 and CDR2: SGHTA and FQGTGA. The whole variable domain, remainder taken from reference TRBV7-3 and TRBJ2-1, is GAGVSQTPSNKVTEKGKYVELRCDPISGHTALYWYRQSLGQGPEFLIYFQGTGAADDSGLPNDRFFAVRPEGSVSTLKIQRTERGDSAVYLCASSLIGARYNEQFFGPGTRLTVL.

This clone has a handful of counts. This chain links TRBV15 with TRBJ1-2; possible D gene TRBD1, 6 bases. This CDR3 region has 15 residues. The germline gives CDR1 LNHNV, CDR2 YYDKDF (reference sequence). Trimming removed 4 bases at V and 5 bases at J, with 17 bases between. For the CDR3, the DNA is TGTGCCACCAGCAATCAGATACAGGGTGATTATGGCTACACCTTC. Translating gives CATSNQIQGDYGYTF.

The CDR3 reads CASSLGLSYGYTF. As DNA, the CDR3 is TGTGCCAGCAGTTTGGGGCTGTCCTATGGCTACACCTTC. The V and J genes are TRBV27 and TRBJ1-2, with D maybe TRBD1 (5 bases). Trimming took off 3 bases at V and 4 bases at J, with 9 bases between the two ends. Germline V gene sequence: CDR1 MNHEY, CDR2 SMNVEV (reference sequence). The CDR3 length is 13 residues.

The J gene is TRBJ1-3, the V gene TRBV7-3; 8 positions agree with TRBD1. V dropped 6 bases and J dropped 0; count of bases not matched to a gene: 4. Germline V CDR1 and CDR2: SGHTA, FQGTGA. This CDR3 region has 15 residues. This CDR3 is CASSRTGNSGNTIYF. The DNA of the CDR3 is TGTGCCAGCAGTCGGACAGGGAACTCTGGAAACACCATATATTTT. Full variable domain (missing parts from reference TRBV7-3 and TRBJ1-3): GAGVSQTPSNKVTEKGKYVELRCDPISGHTALYWYRQSLGQGPEFLIYFQGTGAADDSGLPNDRFFAVRPEGSVSTLKIQRTERGDSAVYLCASSRTGNSGNTIYFGEGSWLTVV.

The chain recombines TRBV11-1 with TRBJ2-1; possible D gene TRBD1, 6 bases. This CDR3 region has 15 residues. Germline CDR1 reads SGHAT; CDR2 reads FQDESV (reference sequence). V lost 5 bases and J lost 1, with 12 bases in between. CDR3 sequence (DNA): TGTGCCAGCAGCCGCGACAGGAGGTCCTACAATGAGCAGTTCTTC. This codes for CASSRDRRSYNEQFF. Variable domain in full (rest from reference TRBV11-1 and TRBJ2-1): EAEVAQSPRYKITEKSQAVAFWCDPISGHATLYWYRQILGQGPELLVQFQDESVVDDSQLPKDRFSAERLKGVDSTLKIQPAELGDSAMYLCASSRDRRSYNEQFFGPGTRLTVL.

The rearrangement links TRBV4-2 to TRBJ1-1; 8 bases agree with TRBD1. The trim removed 2 bases at V and 5 bases at J, leaving 7 bases unmatched. The CDR3 is made up of 15 amino acids. Per the germline V gene, CDR1 is LGHNA and CDR2 is YNFKEQ. The CDR3 nucleotides are TGTGCCAGCAGCCAACGGCAGGGGGCGCAAACTGAAGCTTTCTTT. It encodes CASSQRQGAQTEAFF.

This chain joins TRBV3-1 (or the pseudogene TRBV3-2) and TRBJ2-7, with a tentative D call TRBD2 (6 bases). Germline V gives CDR1 LGHDT, CDR2 YNNKEL (reference sequence). Deletions cut 4 bases from V and 0 bases from J, with 10 bases between. This CDR3 has 14 amino acids. The CDR3 loop is CASSPSSDSYEQYF. CDR3 nucleotide sequence: TGTGCCAGCAGCCCCTCTAGCGACTCCTACGAGCAGTACTTC.

The genes are TRBV30 and TRBJ1-5, with TRBD1 matching 9 bases. The V segment lost 2 bases and the J segment 5 bases; nucleotides outside the gene matches: 7. Germline V gene sequence: CDR1 GTSNPN, CDR2 SVGIG (reference sequence). The CDR3 is made up of 15 amino acids. In DNA form, the CDR3 reads TGTGCCTGGAGTATTCCGGGACAGGGCCATCAGCCCCAGCATTTT. This codes for CAWSIPGQGHQPQHF.

The rearrangement links TRBV18 to TRBJ2-5; D remains unclear. Trimming shortened V by 5 bases and J by 2 bases, and 9 bases separated the two germline ends. Germline lookup yields CDR1 KGHSH and CDR2 LQKENI. This CDR3 comprises 13 residues. The DNA for the CDR3 is TGTGCCAGCTCAGCGGCCGGACAAGAGACCCAGTACTTC. This encodes CASSAAGQETQYF.

About this clone: A much larger clone is a single base away; this may be a read error. The chain links TRBV7-2 to TRBJ2-7; 7 bases map to TRBD1. CDR1 is SGHTA and CDR2 is FQGNSA in the germline V gene. After removal of 4 bases from V and 4 bases from J, the junction contained 1 base not matched to a gene. CDR3 length: 12 amino acids. The DNA of the CDR3 is TGTGCCAGCAGCTGGACAGGTTACGAGCAGTACTTC. It yields the protein CASSWTGYEQYF. The entire variable domain, with the rest obtained from reference TRBV7-2 and TRBJ2-7, is as follows: GAGVSQSPSNKVTEKGKDVELRCDPISGHTALYWYRQSLGQGLEFLIYFQGNSAPDKSGLPSDRFSAERTGGSVSTLTIQRTQQEDSAVYLCASSWTGYEQYFGPGTRLTVT.

V gene TRBV27 combines with J gene TRBJ1-5; no clear D gene. From germline, CDR1 is MNHEY and CDR2 SMNVEV (reference sequence). The CDR3 has 14 residues. V was pared by 6 bases and J by 0 bases, with 9 bases between. CDR3 bases: TGTGCCAGCAGATCCGGGTTTAGCAATCAGCCCCAGCATTTT. It specifies CASRSGFSNQPQHF.

The V call is TRBV7-9, the J call TRBJ1-3, with D tentatively TRBD1 (6 bases). V shed 4 bases and J shed 0 bases, with 13 bases lying between them. Germline V gives CDR1 SEHNR, CDR2 FQNEAQ (reference sequence). The CDR3 covers 16 residues. The DNA for the CDR3 is TGTGCCAGCAGCTCCCGACAGGCCCTCTCTGGAAACACCATATATTTT. It specifies CASSSRQALSGNTIYF.

The genes are TRBV2 and TRBJ1-5; 7 bases are a match to TRBD1. With 5 bases clipped from V and 4 bases from J, the junction kept 2 bases outside the gene matches. The CDR3 length is 13 residues. Germline CDR1 is SNHLY and CDR2 is FYNNEI. The CDR3 DNA sequence: TGTGCCAGCAGTAGGGACAGTAATCAGCCCCAGCATTTT. Translated: CASSRDSNQPQHF.

This chain uses TRBV3-1 (or the pseudogene TRBV3-2) with TRBJ1-6; D might be TRBD1 (6 bases). The germline CDR1 and CDR2 sequences are LGHDT and YNNKEL (reference sequence). Trimming shortened V by 4 bases and J by 3 bases, and 7 bases separated the two germline ends. This CDR3 spans 14 amino acids. CDR3 in DNA: TGTGCCAGCAGCCTACAGGGCTATAATTCACCCCTCCACTTT. Amino acid sequence: CASSLQGYNSPLHF.

The chain couples TRBV9 to TRBJ1-6; TRBD1 matches 8 bases. Germline-derived CDR1 and CDR2 are SGDLS and YYNGEE. Trimming removed 0 bases from V and 1 base from J; junction bases left unmatched: 3. CDR3 length: 17 residues. The CDR3 here is CASSVAGQGSYNSPLHF. CDR3 nucleotides: TGTGCCAGCAGCGTAGCAGGACAGGGTTCCTATAATTCACCCCTCCACTTT.

V is TRBV5-1 and J is TRBJ2-4; 10 bases map to TRBD2. CDR1 SGHRS and CDR2 YFSETQ come from the germline V gene. Losses at the gene ends were 5 bases for V and 5 bases for J; bases not matched to a gene: 1. CDR3 length equals 13 residues. The CDR3 DNA reads as TGCGCCAGCAGACTAGCGGGACAAAACATTCAGTACTTC. The encoded protein is CASRLAGQNIQYF.

J is TRBJ2-3 and V is TRBV7-7; 8 bases agree with TRBD2. CDR1 and CDR2 (germline): SSHAT, FNYEAQ (reference sequence). J lost 2 bases, V lost 1 base, and 14 bases had no gene match. The CDR3 length is 19 residues. The CDR3 is CASSLVDGSGVSVTDTQYF. As DNA, the CDR3 is TGTGCCAGCAGCTTAGTGGACGGTAGCGGGGTCTCTGTCACAGATACGCAGTATTTT.

The chain has TRBV7-9 and TRBJ1-2; D remains unclear. The germline V gene encodes CDR1 SEHNR and CDR2 FQNEAQ (reference sequence). V lost 3 bases, J lost 5 bases, and 10 bases lay in between. The CDR3 extends over 13 amino acids. This CDR3 is CASSFWRAYGYTF. The CDR3 nucleotides are TGTGCCAGCAGCTTCTGGAGGGCATATGGCTACACCTTC. The entire variable domain, with the rest obtained from reference TRBV7-9 and TRBJ1-2, is as follows: DTGVSQNPRHKITKRGQNVTFRCDPISEHNRLYWYRQTLGQGPEFLTYFQNEAQLEKSRLLSDRFSAERPKGSFSTLEIQRTEQGDSAMYLCASSFWRAYGYTFGSGTRLTVV.

The J gene is TRBJ1-1, the V gene TRBV27, with D possibly being TRBD1 (6 bases). The CDR3 has 13 residues. Germline loops: CDR1 MNHEY, CDR2 SMNVEV (reference sequence). V shed 7 bases and J shed 10 bases, with 19 bases lying between them. The CDR3 DNA reads as TGTGCCAGCACTACCGCAGGGGCAAGGGGAGCTTTCTTT. Translating gives CASTTAGARGAFF.

The chain recombines TRBV4-2 with TRBJ2-1, with D perhaps matching TRBD2 (6 bases). Germline-derived CDR1 and CDR2 are LGHNA and YNFKEQ. V lost 1 base and J 7 bases, leaving 11 bases between the germline ends. This CDR3 has 14 amino acids. The CDR3 DNA sequence: TGTGCCAGCAGCCAAGGCGGGGTGGAGAATGAGCAGTTCTTC. This translates into CASSQGGVENEQFF.

The V and J genes are TRBV7-6 and TRBJ2-7; D is undetermined. Germline CDR1 is SGHVS and CDR2 is FNYEAQ. There are 15 residues in the CDR3. The ends were cut back, 5 bases at V and 3 bases at J, with 17 bases in the middle. Here the CDR3 reads CASSKPGARNYEQYF. The DNA for the CDR3 is TGTGCCAGCAGCAAGCCCGGAGCCCGTAACTACGAGCAGTACTTC.